This TCR beta chain was documented in a study of tumor-infiltrating lymphocytes in primary liver carcinoma. Study-level background: Surgical resection was used to treat these primary liver carcinoma patients. Sequencing of the samples generated roughly 3.5 to 7.5 million productive TCRbeta reads, with similar yields across tissue types.

Study-level findings and limits: No comparison of CD4+ and CD8+ repertoires was made, since the samples were bulk unsorted.

The ends were cut back, 5 bases at V and 0 bases at J, with 11 bases in the middle. Germline V gene lookup returns CDR1 LGHNA and CDR2 YNFKEQ. This CDR3 has 14 amino acids. As for this clonotype: The antigen is undetermined.

From around 520 ng of total RNA, TCR beta-specific cDNA was reverse-transcribed using a constant-region primer. It was through three nested multiplex PCR rounds of slightly modified ARM-PCR that TCR beta libraries arose. Each of the first two PCR rounds ran nine to ten cycles with TRBV1-TRBV30 forward and C-beta reverse primers. MiXCR, run by TCRdb on the multiplex PCR reads, gives a single entry per CDR3 protein. The sample consists of 150,000 to 200,000 distinct CDR3 sequences, around 60% of them appearing once. Germline DNA was also extracted, while the blood RNA originated from unsorted whole blood. No patient had received treatment, and all had chronic HBV infection.

The TCR comes from a man aged 35 to 55 with primary liver carcinoma and hepatitis B virus infection. This rearrangement joins TRBV4-2 to TRBJ2-7, with D perhaps matching TRBD1 or TRBD2 (5 bases each). Sequences were obtained from peripheral blood. The CDR3 loop is CASSGAGVSYEQYF. CDR3 coding DNA: TGTGCCAGCAGCGGGGCGGGTGTCTCCTACGAGCAGTACTTC.